The clone carrying this T cell receptor beta chain was observed a few times. Its antigen is not known. Germline V gives CDR1 SGDLS, CDR2 YYNGEE. V was pared by 5 bases and J by 11 bases, with 19 bases between. The CDR3 totals 13 residues. This sample is drawn from a study of blood T cells in healthy people across ages. Notes on the study in general: Bulk PBMC profiling left naive and antigen-experienced comparisons inconclusive.

A second PCR, run for about 6 to 11 cycles, used a sample-barcoded 5' primer plus a J-beta primer mix. Samples each returned at least 3 million CDR3-containing paired-end reads. TCRdb re-derived calls from the 5' RACE reads in MiXCR, one entry per CDR3 protein. The data show about 1,600,000 distinct CDR3 sequences, about 40% seen once. Sequencing input: blood. The rearrangement links TRBV9 to TRBJ2-5; D is possibly TRBD2 (6 bases). The clonotype was recovered from a woman between 18 and 29 years old in good health. The DNA of the CDR3 is TGTGCCAGCAGTAGCAGGACTTCGGGGGAGCAGTACTTC. Amino acids: CASSSRTSGEQYF.